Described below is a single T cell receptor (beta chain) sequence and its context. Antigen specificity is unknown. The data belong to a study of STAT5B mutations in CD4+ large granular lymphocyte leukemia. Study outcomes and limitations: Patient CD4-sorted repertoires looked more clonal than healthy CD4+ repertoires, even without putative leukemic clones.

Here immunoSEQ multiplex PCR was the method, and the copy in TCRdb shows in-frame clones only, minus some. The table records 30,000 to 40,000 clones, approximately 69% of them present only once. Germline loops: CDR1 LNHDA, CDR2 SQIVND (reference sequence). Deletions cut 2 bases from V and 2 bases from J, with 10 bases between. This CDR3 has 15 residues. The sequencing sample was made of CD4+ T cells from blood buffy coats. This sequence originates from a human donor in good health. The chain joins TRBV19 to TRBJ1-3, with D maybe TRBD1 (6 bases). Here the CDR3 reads CASSISGTPGNTIYF. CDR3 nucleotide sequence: TGTGCCAGTAGTATAAGCGGGACACCTGGAAACACCATATATTTT.